This T cell receptor beta chain comes out of a study of identifying expanded T cells in peripheral blood. No infections or other immune events were documented during collection. Libraries were prepared by immunoSEQ multiplex PCR; TCRdb keeps only in-frame clonotypes and omits some of them. The repertoire consists of 95,000 to 100,000 clones, with approximately 90% occurring once and the leading ten covering 15% to 20%. Whole-study findings and limits: Clone count variance between roughly two-week samples rose with total template count. Over approximately two and four weeks, about 15 and 19 clones changed, versus around 1.2 between replicates.

CDR3 length: 16 residues. The V gene end was trimmed by 3 bases and the J gene end by 0 bases; junction bases not matched to a gene: 3. Germline V CDR1 and CDR2: KGHSH, LQKENI. Worth noting for this clone: Antigen specificity is unknown.

The chain recombines TRBV18 with TRBJ2-2; TRBD2 agrees at 8 bases. The source of this sequence is a person between 18 and 75 years old in good health. The sample taken for sequencing was blood. The CDR3 spells CASSPELAANTGELFF. The CDR3 DNA is TGTGCCAGCTCACCCGAACTAGCGGCGAACACCGGGGAGCTGTTTTTT. Using reference TRBV18 and TRBJ2-2 for the parts outside the CDR3, the full variable domain is NAGVMQNPRHLVRRRGQEARLRCSPMKGHSHVYWYRQLPEEGLKFMVYLQKENIIDESGMPKERFSAEFPKEGPSILRIQQVVRGDSAAYFCASSPELAANTGELFFGEGSRLTVL.